Below are 31 T cell receptor beta chains sequenced from a single sample in a study of T cell responses to AZD1222 COVID-19 vaccine. Produced via immunoSEQ multiplex PCR; TCRdb's table is partial and in-frame only. The table lists roughly 200,000 clones, around 94% of them singletons. Source: peripheral blood, taken 28 days after the second dose of the MenACWY control vaccine. These receptors were obtained from an adult who received the MenACWY meningococcal vaccine as a control.

V is TRBV19 and J is TRBJ1-2, with D perhaps TRBD1 (5 bases). The V end was cut by 3 bases, the J end by 6 bases, with 11 bases between. The CDR3 is 13 amino acids. CDR1 LNHDA and CDR2 SQIVND come from the germline V gene (reference sequence). The CDR3 nucleotides read TGTGCCAGTAGTATGAGCCAGGGCGATGGCTACACCTTC. It encodes CASSMSQGDGYTF.

J is TRBJ2-7 and V is TRBV6-2 or TRBV6-3; 9 bases map to TRBD1. This CDR3 has 15 residues. Per germline, CDR1 MNHEY and CDR2 SVGEGT. V lost 2 bases, J lost 5 bases, and 7 bases stayed unmatched. CDR3 in DNA: TGTGCCAGCAGTTACGCGGGGACAGGGACCCACGAGCAGTACTTC. It encodes CASSYAGTGTHEQYF.

The gene calls are TRBV5-1 and TRBJ2-1; possibly TRBD2 for D (6 bases). V was trimmed by 4 bases and J by 8 bases, leaving 25 bases between them. Germline CDR1 is SGHRS and CDR2 is YFSETQ. There are 17 residues in the CDR3. As DNA, the CDR3 is TGCGCCAGCAGCCCCTATTTTGGGGACTGGGGCAGTGATGAGCAGTTCTTC. Translated: CASSPYFGDWGSDEQFF.

The chain recombines TRBV12-3 or TRBV12-4 with TRBJ1-2; TRBD1 might be the D (6 bases). The CDR3 covers 13 residues. Trimming removed 4 bases at V and 3 bases at J, with 9 bases between. The CDR3 DNA sequence: TGTGCCAGCAGTTCAGGGGCTCACTATGGCTACACCTTC. This translates into CASSSGAHYGYTF.

The V call is TRBV10-3, the J call TRBJ1-2, with a tentative D call TRBD1 (5 bases). V was cut by 5 bases and J by 7 bases, with 17 bases left in between. The CDR3 loop spans 14 amino acids. Germline V gene lookup returns CDR1 ENHRY and CDR2 SYGVKD. CDR3 bases: TGTGCCATCAGTTCCGACAGTCCGGTGATTGGCTACACCTTC. Its translation is CAISSDSPVIGYTF.

There are a few counts of this clone. The chain uses TRBV7-2 and TRBJ2-3; D unresolved. The length of the CDR3 is 12 residues. Looked up from germline, CDR1 is SGHTA and CDR2 is FQGNSA. V gave up 2 bases and J gave up 3 bases, with 3 bases separating them. The CDR3 DNA reads TGTGCCAGCAGCTTATCTACAGATACGCAGTATTTT. Translating gives CASSLSTDTQYF.

The chain employs TRBV6-6 and TRBJ1-2; TRBD1 aligns across 8 bases. The CDR3 loop spans 16 amino acids. Trimming at V came to 2 bases and at J to 13 bases, leaving 18 bases not matched to a gene. CDR1 MNHNY and CDR2 SVGAGI come from the germline V gene (reference sequence). The CDR3 DNA is TGTGCCAGCAGTTACGCGGACTCCGGGACAGGTGTTTCGAGCACCTTC. Translated: CASSYADSGTGVSSTF.

The V call is TRBV19, the J call TRBJ1-5; D call uncertain. CDR1 is LNHDA, CDR2 SQIVND, per germline (reference sequence). The CDR3 is made up of 13 amino acids. Trimming shortened V by 3 bases and J by 15 bases, and 18 bases separated the two germline ends. In nucleotides, the CDR3 is TGTGCCAGTAGTATTGAGTTTAGGGCGGAGGGGCATTTT. Translated, it gives CASSIEFRAEGHF. Using reference TRBV19 and TRBJ1-5 for the parts outside the CDR3, the full variable domain is DGGITQSPKYLFRKEGQNVTLSCEQNLNHDAMYWYRQDPGQGLRLIYYSQIVNDFQKGDIAEGYSVSREKKESFPLTVTSAQKNPTAFYLCASSIEFRAEGHFGDGTRLSIL.

The chain carries TRBV28 and TRBJ2-3; 10 nucleotides align to TRBD2. Germline trimming cut 4 bases from V and 2 bases from J; bases unmatched to any gene: 3. The CDR3 sequence is 15 residues long. CDR1 MDHEN and CDR2 SYDVKM come from the germline V gene. Here the CDR3 DNA reads TGTGCCAGCAGTTGGACTAGCGGCATCACAGATACGCAGTATTTT. Its translation: CASSWTSGITDTQYF.

The chain employs TRBV7-2 and TRBJ2-6; no definite D call. Germline CDR1 and CDR2: SGHTA and FQGNSA. The CDR3 totals 16 residues. Trimming took 3 bases from V and 6 from J, leaving 15 bases between them. The CDR3 spells CASSLAGPQAANVLTF. The CDR3 DNA reads as TGTGCCAGCAGCTTGGCCGGGCCCCAAGCGGCCAACGTCCTGACTTTC.

V gene TRBV7-2 combines with J gene TRBJ1-2; possible D gene TRBD1, 6 bases. The CDR3 length is 18 residues. CDR1 is SGHTA and CDR2 is FQGNSA in the germline V gene. Trimming cost V 0 bases and J 4 bases, with 21 bases left between them. The CDR3 loop reads CASSLAESGIPGAYGYTF. For the CDR3, the DNA is TGTGCCAGCAGCTTAGCCGAAAGCGGAATACCAGGGGCCTATGGCTACACCTTC.

The rearrangement links TRBV5-8 to TRBJ2-5; the D gene is possibly TRBD2 (7 bases). Germline CDR1 is SGHTS and CDR2 is YDEGEE. The germline V and J ends were trimmed by 1 base and 7 bases, with 17 bases remaining between them. The CDR3 contains 15 residues. The CDR3 DNA reads TGTGCCAGCAGCTTGCGGGGGGCCCTCCCGGGGACCCAGTACTTC. This sequence encodes CASSLRGALPGTQYF.

This rearrangement joins TRBV7-8 to TRBJ2-1, with TRBD2 identical over 10 bases. Germline assignment: CDR1 SGHVS and CDR2 FQNEAQ. V was clipped by 0 bases and J by 6 bases; unmatched bases: 2. The CDR3 is 15 residues long. CDR3 protein: CASSLALAGGNEQFF. Here the CDR3 DNA reads TGTGCCAGCAGCTTAGCCTTAGCGGGAGGCAATGAGCAGTTCTTC.

The CDR3 spells CASSVVPGSNYGYTF. CDR3 in DNA: TGCGCCAGCAGTGTTGTCCCAGGGAGCAACTATGGCTACACCTTC. The chain is built from TRBV10-2 and TRBJ1-2, with a possible D match to TRBD1 (5 bases). V lost 4 bases to trimming and J lost 2 bases, with 14 bases between them. This CDR3 spans 15 amino acids. Per the germline V gene, CDR1 is WSHSY and CDR2 is SAAADI.

The genes are TRBV3-1 (or the pseudogene TRBV3-2) and TRBJ2-1; 7 positions agree with TRBD1. The CDR3 totals 15 residues. V gave up 0 bases and J gave up 7 bases; unmatched junction bases: 6. Looked up from germline, CDR1 is LGHDT and CDR2 is YNNKEL (reference sequence). The CDR3 coding sequence is TGTGCCAGCAGCCAAGAATGGACAGGAAGAAATGAGCAGTTCTTC. Translating gives CASSQEWTGRNEQFF.

The chain recombines TRBV6-5 with TRBJ2-3; TRBD2 aligns across 7 bases. The CDR3 spans 15 residues. Germline CDR1 reads MNHEY; CDR2 reads SVGAGI. V shed 6 bases and J 0 bases; nucleotides not matched to a gene: 6. CDR3 region: CASSSSGVSTDTQYF. Here the CDR3 DNA reads TGTGCCAGCAGCTCGAGCGGGGTGAGCACAGATACGCAGTATTTT.

The chain couples TRBV12-3 or TRBV12-4 to TRBJ2-5; D may be TRBD2 (5 bases). This CDR3 region has 13 residues. Trimming left V 6 bases short and J 5 bases short, with 13 bases between. The CDR3 protein is CASRRVERETQYF. The CDR3 DNA reads as TGTGCCAGCAGGCGGGTCGAGAGGGAGACCCAGTACTTC.

This clone has a single count. This chain links TRBV3-1 (or the pseudogene TRBV3-2) with TRBJ2-1, with 10 bases that match TRBD1. V was clipped by 4 bases and J by 8 bases; unmatched bases: 17. The CDR3 totals 18 residues. CDR1 is LGHDT and CDR2 is YNNKEL in the germline V gene (reference sequence). The DNA for the CDR3 is TGTGCCAGCAGCCCTGTGTCCCGGGACAGGGGAAGTTTGGATGAGCAGTTCTTC. Protein product: CASSPVSRDRGSLDEQFF.

The chain combines TRBV27 with TRBJ1-1; 11 bases are shared with TRBD1. The CDR3 has 17 amino acids. From germline, CDR1 is MNHEY and CDR2 SMNVEV (reference sequence). Trimming removed 6 bases from V and 5 bases from J; junction bases left unmatched: 14. CDR3 region: CASSRRTGGSVRTEAFF. The CDR3 DNA follows: TGTGCCAGCAGCCGGCGGACAGGGGGCAGCGTAAGGACTGAAGCTTTCTTT.

The chain uses TRBV5-1 and TRBJ2-7, with D possibly TRBD2 on 6 matching bases. Between the trimmed V and J ends, which lost 4 bases and 3 bases, there was a span of 14 bases. The CDR3 totals 14 residues. Germline values: CDR1 SGHRS, CDR2 YFSETQ. The CDR3 loop reads CASSILTGDYEQYF. CDR3 sequence (DNA): TGCGCCAGCAGCATACTAACGGGGGACTACGAGCAGTACTTC.

The chain links TRBV9 to TRBJ2-1, with 7 bases matching TRBD2. This CDR3 has 19 residues. CDR1 is SGDLS, CDR2 YYNGEE, per germline. Trimming at V came to 3 bases and at J to 1 base, leaving 16 bases not matched to a gene. Here the CDR3 reads CASSAVDIWERGSYNEQFF. Written as DNA, the CDR3 is TGTGCCAGCAGCGCCGTAGATATTTGGGAGCGGGGATCCTACAATGAGCAGTTCTTC.

This clone was observed once. V and J are TRBV7-9 and TRBJ1-5, with D uncertain. The CDR3 is made up of 13 amino acids. Per the germline V gene, CDR1 is SEHNR and CDR2 is FQNEAQ (reference sequence). Trimming removed 10 bases from V and 2 bases from J, with 12 bases in between. The CDR3 here is CAIAPRRNQPQHF. The CDR3 bases are TGTGCCATCGCACCGAGGCGCAATCAGCCCCAGCATTTT.

The chain carries TRBV4-3 and TRBJ1-2; D gene ambiguous. Trimming cost V 1 base and J 7 bases, with 7 bases left between them. Looked up from germline, CDR1 is LGHNA and CDR2 is YSLEER. The CDR3 runs 12 residues. DNA for the CDR3: TGCGCCAGCAGCCAAGCGAGAGGTGGCTACACCTTC. Translating gives CASSQARGGYTF.

The V and J genes are TRBV6-2 or TRBV6-3 and TRBJ1-5, with D possibly being TRBD1 (6 bases). CDR1 is MNHEY, CDR2 SVGEGT, per germline. V lost 5 bases and J lost 2, with 10 bases in between. The CDR3 is made up of 14 amino acids. The CDR3 DNA follows: TGTGCCAGCAGTCAGGGGAATCGCAATCAGCCCCAGCATTTT. Protein: CASSQGNRNQPQHF.

The chain joins TRBV30 to TRBJ1-1, with 10 bases fitting TRBD1. This CDR3 is built from 13 residues. V was pared by 5 bases and J by 0 bases, with 0 bases of the junction left unmatched. Germline V gives CDR1 GTSNPN, CDR2 SVGIG (reference sequence). The CDR3 loop is CAWDRGLNTEAFF. The CDR3 coding sequence is TGTGCCTGGGACAGGGGGCTGAACACTGAAGCTTTCTTT.

This chain uses TRBV9 with TRBJ1-3; D is unclear. Trimming took 0 bases from V and 4 from J, leaving 8 bases between them. CDR1 is SGDLS and CDR2 is YYNGEE in the germline V gene. CDR3 length equals 14 residues. The CDR3, as DNA: TGTGCCAGCAGCGTAGGGGTTGGGGGAAACACCATATATTTT. It encodes CASSVGVGGNTIYF. The variable domain in full, with the rest retrieved from reference TRBV9 and TRBJ1-3, is DSGVTQTPKHLITATGQRVTLRCSPRSGDLSVYWYQQSLDQGLQFLIQYYNGEERAKGNILERFSAQQFPDLHSELNLSSLELGDSALYFCASSVGVGGNTIYFGEGSWLTVV.

The chain couples TRBV7-8 to TRBJ2-1, with a tentative D call TRBD2 (5 bases). CDR1 SGHVS and CDR2 FQNEAQ come from the germline V gene. V was pared by 5 bases and J by 5 bases, with 16 bases between. This CDR3 region has 15 residues. The CDR3 bases are TGTGCCAGCAGCCTTACTAGGACTGTGAACAATGAGCAGTTCTTC. It yields the protein CASSLTRTVNNEQFF. Based on the CDR3 plus reference TRBV7-8 and TRBJ2-1, the full variable domain is GAGVSQSPRYKVAKRGQDVALRCDPISGHVSLFWYQQALGQGPEFLTYFQNEAQLDKSGLPSDRFFAERPEGSVSTLKIQRTQQEDSAVYLCASSLTRTVNNEQFFGPGTRLTVL.

V usage is TRBV7-9 and J usage is TRBJ2-2; TRBD1 agrees at 11 bases. V trimming: 5 bases; J trimming: 2 bases; junction bases outside the gene matches: 4. This CDR3 comprises 16 residues. From germline, CDR1 is SEHNR and CDR2 FQNEAQ (reference sequence). DNA for the CDR3: TGTGCCAGCAGCCCGGGGACAGGGGGAAACACCGGGGAGCTGTTTTTT. It specifies CASSPGTGGNTGELFF. The whole variable domain, filled in from reference TRBV7-9 and TRBJ2-2, reads DTGVSQNPRHKITKRGQNVTFRCDPISEHNRLYWYRQTLGQGPEFLTYFQNEAQLEKSRLLSDRFSAERPKGSFSTLEIQRTEQGDSAMYLCASSPGTGGNTGELFFGEGSRLTVL.

V usage is TRBV6-5 and J usage is TRBJ1-5; the match to TRBD1 covers 8 bases. The CDR3 runs 15 residues. Looked up from germline, CDR1 is MNHEY and CDR2 is SVGAGI. V was clipped by 6 bases and J by 5 bases; unmatched bases: 9. CDR3 DNA sequence: TGTGCCAGCAGGTCCACAGGGGGATATGATCAGCCCCAGCATTTT. Translating it yields CASRSTGGYDQPQHF.

The chain uses TRBV6-5 and TRBJ1-4; D perhaps matches TRBD1 (5 bases). V was trimmed by 0 bases and J by 8 bases, leaving 13 bases between them. In germline, CDR1 is MNHEY, CDR2 SVGAGI. This CDR3 has 15 residues. The CDR3: CASSYSGTVGEKLFF. The CDR3, as DNA: TGTGCCAGCAGTTACTCCGGGACGGTGGGAGAAAAACTGTTTTTT.

The rearrangement links TRBV7-6 to TRBJ1-6; a weak D match, TRBD1 (5 bases). Per the germline V gene, CDR1 is SGHVS and CDR2 is FNYEAQ. V was pared by 1 base and J by 7 bases, with 14 bases between. The CDR3 length is 16 residues. The CDR3 coding sequence is TGTGCCAGCAGCTTAGATGCAGGGCAAGAGAATTCACCCCTCCACTTT. Translation: CASSLDAGQENSPLHF.